The 21 T cell receptor beta chains presented below share a single source sample, sequenced in a study of a mutant IDH1 vaccine in newly diagnosed glioma. The time point: week 47, end of study. Each vaccine dose was 300 ug of mutant IDH1 20-mer peptide, with topical imiquimod. These receptors are not linked to any known antigen. TCRdb's table, derived via immunoSEQ multiplex PCR, lists solely in-frame clones and lacks some. Of fewer than 45,000 clones listed, around 82% are singletons. Source: PBMCs, taken from a glioma patient whose treatment included an IDH1 peptide vaccine. These receptors were collected from a man between 18 and 29 years old with glioma. Some clones in this sample may be carry-over from other donors' samples.

This chain uses TRBV15 with TRBJ1-5; TRBD1 is a possible D gene (5 bases). V was trimmed by 9 bases and J by 2 bases, leaving 17 bases between them. The CDR3 has 15 residues. Germline V gene lookup returns CDR1 LNHNV and CDR2 YYDKDF (reference sequence). The CDR3 nucleotides read TGTGCCACGAGGGGCGGTTCAAGTGGCAATCAGCCCCAGCATTTT. Translating gives CATRGGSSGNQPQHF.

The chain is built from TRBV2 and TRBJ1-2; a weak D match, TRBD1 (6 bases). Per the germline V gene, CDR1 is SNHLY and CDR2 is FYNNEI. The CDR3 consists of 12 residues. Trimming removed 6 bases from V and 4 bases from J, with 9 bases in between. CDR3 DNA sequence: TGTGCCAGCAGGGACAGAGCCTATGGCTACACCTTC. Translated, it gives CASRDRAYGYTF.

The chain recombines TRBV29-1 with TRBJ1-2; D not certain. The V end was cut by 4 bases, the J end by 4 bases, with 16 bases between. This CDR3 is 14 amino acids long. The V gene's germline CDR1 is SQVTM and CDR2 ANQGSEA. CDR3 protein: CSVAGGGYIYGYTF. DNA for the CDR3: TGCAGCGTTGCGGGAGGTGGCTATATCTATGGCTACACCTTC.

The chain is built from TRBV6-6 and TRBJ1-3; maybe TRBD1 (5 bases). The CDR3 length is 15 residues. CDR1 is MNHNY, CDR2 SVGAGI, per germline (reference sequence). Trimming took 7 bases from V and 3 from J, leaving 16 bases between them. The CDR3 region has the DNA TGTGCCAGCACCAGTTTGGGACTGAGTGGAAACACCATATATTTT. Translating it yields CASTSLGLSGNTIYF.

This chain connects TRBV7-2 to TRBJ1-1; perhaps TRBD1 as D (6 bases). V lost 10 bases and J 0 bases, leaving 15 bases between the germline ends. Looked up from germline, CDR1 is SGHTA and CDR2 is FQGNSA. The CDR3 consists of 14 residues. CDR3 DNA: TGTGCCACCGCCCGAACAGGGCTGAACACTGAAGCTTTCTTT. Protein sequence: CATARTGLNTEAFF.

This chain connects TRBV30 to TRBJ1-1; 7 nucleotides agree with TRBD1. The germline V gene encodes CDR1 GTSNPN and CDR2 SVGIG (reference sequence). CDR3 size: 14 residues. With V trimmed by 0 bases and J by 5 bases, 6 bases remained unmatched. The CDR3 is CAWSVTQGITEAFF. The CDR3 DNA reads as TGTGCCTGGAGTGTAACACAGGGGATTACTGAAGCTTTCTTT.

The chain combines TRBV29-1 with TRBJ2-7; D is uncertain. Germline V gene data show CDR1 as SQVTM and CDR2 as ANQGSEA. The ends were cut back, 3 bases at V and 8 bases at J, with 11 bases in the middle. The CDR3 extends over 11 amino acids. The CDR3 spells CSVEYVGKQYF. CDR3 coding DNA: TGCAGCGTTGAGTATGTAGGGAAGCAGTACTTC.

This clone was counted a single time. The chain combines TRBV18 with TRBJ2-1; 12 bases fit TRBD2. CDR1 is KGHSH and CDR2 is LQKENI in the germline V gene. V lost 4 bases and J lost 4; bases outside the gene matches: 11. The CDR3 has 18 residues. CDR3 amino acids: CASSRTSGTASGYNEQFF. CDR3 DNA sequence: TGTGCCAGCTCACGGACTAGCGGGACTGCCTCAGGGTACAATGAGCAGTTCTTC.

This clone was seen once. V and J are TRBV7-9 and TRBJ1-1; 8 bases fit TRBD1. Germline V gives CDR1 SEHNR, CDR2 FQNEAQ (reference sequence). The CDR3 sequence is 14 residues long. The V and J ends lost 6 bases and 1 base, in that order; junction bases with no gene match: 4. CDR3 coding DNA: TGTGCCAGCAGTTCCGGACAGGGGAACACTGAAGCTTTCTTT. Amino acids: CASSSGQGNTEAFF.

The chain joins TRBV5-4 to TRBJ2-5, with D perhaps TRBD2 (6 bases). CDR1 and CDR2 from the germline V gene are SGHNT and YYREEE (reference sequence). V was pared by 1 base and J by 5 bases, with 9 bases between. CDR3 size: 13 residues. In DNA, the CDR3 is TGTGCCAGCAGCTTGCCCGCGGGGGAGACCCAGTACTTC. Amino acids: CASSLPAGETQYF.

The J gene is TRBJ2-1, the V gene TRBV5-6, with 8 bases that match TRBD1. J lost 7 bases, V lost 1 base, and 7 bases had no gene match. The CDR3 runs to 15 residues. The V gene's germline CDR1 is SGHDT and CDR2 YYEEEE. CDR3 bases: TGTGCCAGCAGCTTGTGGGCAGGGGGCAGGAATGAGCAGTTCTTC. It codes for CASSLWAGGRNEQFF.

A single count supports this clone. The V call is TRBV27, the J call TRBJ2-5; 9 bases map to TRBD1. Losses at the gene ends were 8 bases for V and 5 bases for J; bases not matched to a gene: 3. This CDR3 has 12 residues. Germline loops: CDR1 MNHEY, CDR2 SMNVEV (reference sequence). The CDR3 sequence: CASGTGRETQYF. CDR3 sequence (DNA): TGTGCCAGCGGGACAGGGCGGGAGACCCAGTACTTC.

The CDR3 nucleotides read TGTGCCACCAGCAGAGACACCCCCACAACCGAAAAACTGTTTTTT. This translates into CATSRDTPTTEKLFF. The chain has TRBV15 and TRBJ1-4; D ambiguous. The CDR3 is 15 amino acids. Per the germline V gene, CDR1 is LNHNV and CDR2 is YYDKDF (reference sequence). Deletions cut 0 bases from V and 8 bases from J, with 13 bases between.

CDR3 in amino acids: CASSQDAGTGNTIYF. CDR3 DNA: TGCGCCAGCAGCCAAGACGCGGGTACCGGAAACACCATATATTTT. The gene calls are TRBV4-3 and TRBJ1-3; D not certain. CDR3 size: 15 residues. From germline, CDR1 is LGHNA and CDR2 YSLEER. Trimming took off 0 bases at V and 4 bases at J, with 10 bases between the two ends.

V is TRBV5-1 and J is TRBJ2-7, with unresolved D. Trimming left V 0 bases short and J 4 bases short, with 11 bases between. The CDR3 has 14 residues. Germline loops: CDR1 SGHRS, CDR2 YFSETQ. The CDR3 DNA follows: TGCGCCAGCAGCTTGGTGGCAGGATCATACGAGCAGTACTTC. Its protein is CASSLVAGSYEQYF.

The chain combines TRBV15 with TRBJ1-1; D perhaps matches TRBD1 (5 bases). The CDR3 is 14 residues long. Between the trimmed V and J ends, which lost 5 bases and 3 bases, there was a span of 13 bases. Germline values: CDR1 LNHNV, CDR2 YYDKDF (reference sequence). The CDR3 sequence is CATSGGLSYTEAFF. CDR3 DNA sequence: TGTGCCACCAGCGGGGGACTTTCGTACACTGAAGCTTTCTTT. The full variable domain, completed using reference TRBV15 and TRBJ1-1, is DAMVIQNPRYQVTQFGKPVTLSCSQTLNHNVMYWYQQKSSQAPKLLFHYYDKDFNNEADTPDNFQSRRPNTSFCFLDIRSPGLGDTAMYLCATSGGLSYTEAFFGQGTRLTVV.

The J gene is TRBJ2-2, the V gene TRBV14, with 10 nucleotides matching TRBD2. J was trimmed by 0 bases and V by 0 bases; bases with no gene match: 4. The CDR3 runs 18 residues. From germline, CDR1 is SGHDN and CDR2 FVKESK. The CDR3 sequence: CASSQESLAGANTGELFF. As DNA, the CDR3 is TGTGCCAGCAGCCAAGAGAGCCTAGCGGGAGCGAACACCGGGGAGCTGTTTTTT. The variable domain in full, with the rest retrieved from reference TRBV14 and TRBJ2-2, is EAGVTQFPSHSVIEKGQTVTLRCDPISGHDNLYWYRRVMGKEIKFLLHFVKESKQDESGMPNNRFLAERTGGTYSTLKVQPAELEDSGVYFCASSQESLAGANTGELFFGEGSRLTVL.

This clone was found once. One junction end does not reproduce the germline sequence, and a read error may be involved. Written as DNA, the CDR3 is TGTGCTAGCAGCTTAGACCGGGATCAGCCCCAGCATTTT. It translates to CASSLDRDQPQHF. This sequence joins TRBV7-7 and TRBJ1-5; the D is unclear. Germline loops: CDR1 SSHAT, CDR2 FNYEAQ (reference sequence). The CDR3 is made up of 13 amino acids.

This chain links TRBV18 with TRBJ1-5; the D gene is possibly TRBD1 (5 bases). The germline V gene encodes CDR1 KGHSH and CDR2 LQKENI. The CDR3 is 15 residues long. Trimming shortened V by 2 bases and J by 5 bases, and 13 bases separated the two germline ends. CDR3 DNA: TGTGCCAGCTCACCATCAGGGACGCGGGATCAGCCCCAGCATTTT. Translated: CASSPSGTRDQPQHF.

This chain connects TRBV18 to TRBJ2-1, with D maybe TRBD1 (5 bases). CDR1 and CDR2 from the germline V gene are KGHSH and LQKENI. The CDR3 contains 15 residues. V dropped 2 bases and J dropped 1 base, with 9 bases sitting between them. The CDR3 sequence: CASSPKAGSYNEQFF. The CDR3 bases are TGTGCCAGCTCACCAAAGGCAGGGTCCTACAATGAGCAGTTCTTC.

The V and J genes are TRBV9 and TRBJ2-7; D may be TRBD1 or TRBD2 (6 bases each). This CDR3 has 15 amino acids. Trimming took off 0 bases at V and 4 bases at J, with 14 bases between the two ends. The germline gives CDR1 SGDLS, CDR2 YYNGEE. In DNA, the CDR3 is TGTGCCAGCAGCGTAGGGCCGGGGGCGGGGTACGAGCAGTACTTC. As protein: CASSVGPGAGYEQYF.